One sample yielded the 19 T cell receptor beta chains listed below, sequenced in a study of T cell repertoires in aging, cancer and after chemotherapy (dated by TCRdb to about 2019). TCRdb lists the instrument as Illumina MiSeq. Rearranged TRB sequences spanning V, D and J segments were amplified in a multiplex touch-down PCR with a mixed TRB-A/B primer pool. TCRdb passed the public sequencing reads through fastp at Q25 and MiXCR, retaining productive beta sequences. Rows with a matching CDR3 protein are joined into one entry that keeps the most common DNA and genes. The sample profile shows about 13,000 distinct CDR3 sequences; under 30% of them were found once. The ten most abundant clones make up around 2.6% of the sample. Genomic DNA extracted from peripheral blood, rather than sorted cells or RNA, was used as the source for amplification of TCR beta rearrangements. Input material: blood. These receptors were taken from a human donor in good health.

V is TRBV9 and J is TRBJ2-2, with unresolved D. From germline, CDR1 is SGDLS and CDR2 YYNGEE. This CDR3 comprises 12 residues. Trimming shortened V by 1 base and J by 2 bases, and 0 bases separated the two germline ends. CDR3 nucleotide sequence: TGTGCCAGCAGCGTAAACACCGGGGAGCTGTTTTTT. This codes for CASSVNTGELFF. Based on the CDR3 plus reference TRBV9 and TRBJ2-2, the full variable domain is DSGVTQTPKHLITATGQRVTLRCSPRSGDLSVYWYQQSLDQGLQFLIQYYNGEERAKGNILERFSAQQFPDLHSELNLSSLELGDSALYFCASSVNTGELFFGEGSRLTVL.

There are a few counts of this clonotype. The chain joins TRBV19 to TRBJ1-4, with D tentatively TRBD1 (6 bases). This CDR3 has 15 residues. V shed 7 bases and J shed 6 bases, with 18 bases lying between them. CDR1 is LNHDA, CDR2 SQIVND, per germline (reference sequence). As DNA, the CDR3 is TGTGCCAGTACTGATCGGGGGGGCTCAGATGAAAAACTGTTTTTT. Its translation is CASTDRGGSDEKLFF. The variable domain in full, with the rest retrieved from reference TRBV19 and TRBJ1-4, is DGGITQSPKYLFRKEGQNVTLSCEQNLNHDAMYWYRQDPGQGLRLIYYSQIVNDFQKGDIAEGYSVSREKKESFPLTVTSAQKNPTAFYLCASTDRGGSDEKLFFGSGTQLSVL.

Concerning this clonotype itself: A read error may explain this, as a much larger clone is one base away. The chain has TRBV5-4 and TRBJ2-7; 9 nucleotides line up with TRBD1. V shed 4 bases and J 4 bases; nucleotides not matched to a gene: 3. The CDR3 contains 13 residues. Looked up from germline, CDR1 is SGHNT and CDR2 is YYREEE (reference sequence). The CDR3 reads CASSMTGGYEQYF. The CDR3 DNA reads as TGTGCCAGCAGCATGACAGGGGGTTACGAGCAGTACTTC. Based on the CDR3 plus reference TRBV5-4 and TRBJ2-7, the full variable domain is ETGVTQSPTHLIKTRGQQVTLRCSSQSGHNTVSWYQQALGQGPQFIFQYYREEENGRGNFPPRFSGLQFPNYSSELNVNALELDDSALYLCASSMTGGYEQYFGPGTRLTVT.

The V gene is TRBV11-3, the J gene TRBJ1-6; possible D gene TRBD1, 6 bases. The CDR3 is 17 residues long. CDR1 is SGHNT and CDR2 is YENEEA in the germline V gene. The germline V and J ends were trimmed by 5 bases and 5 bases, with 19 bases remaining between them. Here the CDR3 DNA reads TGTGCCAGCAGCCCACGGACCAGGGGTCCCGATAATTCACCCCTCCACTTT. Its translation: CASSPRTRGPDNSPLHF.

The chain employs TRBV5-1 and TRBJ2-7; weak D call: TRBD2 (7 bases). CDR1 is SGHRS, CDR2 YFSETQ, per germline. The CDR3 sequence is 15 residues long. V was clipped by 2 bases and J by 5 bases, with 17 bases between them. The CDR3 nucleotides are TGCGCCAGCAGCTTCCAGGGAGGGGGGGCCGACGAGCAGTACTTC. Translated, it gives CASSFQGGGADEQYF.

This clonotype was seen a few times. The chain uses TRBV19 and TRBJ2-5; 10 bases are shared with TRBD2. V was pared by 8 bases and J by 2 bases, with 5 bases of the junction left unmatched. Germline-derived CDR1 and CDR2 are LNHDA and SQIVND (reference sequence). The CDR3 runs to 14 residues. CDR3 in DNA: TGTGCCAGTTCGCTAGCGGGGGCACAAGAGACCCAGTACTTC. Translation: CASSLAGAQETQYF.

By proportion, this clonotype is medium-sized. The chain couples TRBV6-5 to TRBJ1-2; D ambiguous. Germline lookup yields CDR1 MNHEY and CDR2 SVGAGI. The V end was cut by 2 bases, the J end by 2 bases, with 15 bases between. CDR3 length: 16 residues. CDR3 nucleotide sequence: TGTGCCAGCAGTTACGGGAATGCGGCACAGAACTATGGCTACACCTTC. Protein: CASSYGNAAQNYGYTF.

The sample holds a few counts of this clonotype. V is TRBV10-3 and J is TRBJ2-7, with D perhaps TRBD1 or TRBD2 (5 bases each). Germline V gene data show CDR1 as ENHRY and CDR2 as SYGVKD. CDR3 size: 14 residues. Between the trimmed V and J ends, which lost 3 bases and 2 bases, there was a span of 11 bases. The CDR3 nucleotides are TGTGCCATCAGTGACGGGACCGCCGCCTACGAGCAGTACGTC. It yields the protein CAISDGTAAYEQYV.

V and J are TRBV7-6 and TRBJ2-2; 7 bases are shared with TRBD1. Germline trimming cut 2 bases from V and 4 bases from J; bases unmatched to any gene: 4. This CDR3 region has 15 residues. CDR1 and CDR2 from the germline V gene are SGHVS and FNYEAQ. The CDR3 region is CASSLTTGPTGELFF. CDR3 in DNA: TGTGCCAGCAGCTTAACGACAGGGCCCACCGGGGAGCTGTTTTTT.

This clonotype qualifies as medium-sized (0.01 to 0.1%). The chain uses TRBV6-1 and TRBJ1-2; D is ambiguous. Germline CDR1 reads MNHNS; CDR2 reads SASEGT. Trimming removed 8 bases at V and 6 bases at J, with 13 bases between. The CDR3 consists of 12 residues. DNA of the CDR3: TGTGCCAGCGATGAATCGTGGGATGGCTACACCTTC. This codes for CASDESWDGYTF.

This clonotype is termed medium-sized. The V call is TRBV19, the J call TRBJ1-4; D perhaps matches TRBD1 (6 bases). The V end was cut by 4 bases, the J end by 7 bases, with 10 bases between. Germline V gene sequence: CDR1 LNHDA, CDR2 SQIVND (reference sequence). CDR3 length: 13 amino acids. The CDR3 DNA reads TGTGCCAGTAGTACCTACAGGGCTGAAAAACTGTTTTTT. This gives the protein CASSTYRAEKLFF. The complete variable domain, with remaining parts taken from reference TRBV19 and TRBJ1-4, reads DGGITQSPKYLFRKEGQNVTLSCEQNLNHDAMYWYRQDPGQGLRLIYYSQIVNDFQKGDIAEGYSVSREKKESFPLTVTSAQKNPTAFYLCASSTYRAEKLFFGSGTQLSVL.

By sample fraction, this clonotype is medium-sized. V gene TRBV6-5 combines with J gene TRBJ1-1, with a weak D call TRBD1 (5 bases). The V gene's germline CDR1 is MNHEY and CDR2 SVGAGI. V was shortened by 5 bases and J by 5 bases, with 12 bases between the two germline ends. The CDR3 has 13 residues. The CDR3 protein is CASSPHRQTEAFF. CDR3 in DNA: TGTGCCAGCAGTCCCCACAGGCAGACTGAAGCTTTCTTT.

This clonotype turned up a few times. The chain carries TRBV24-1 and TRBJ1-2; possible D gene TRBD1, 6 bases. This CDR3 has 13 residues. Germline CDR1 is KGHDR and CDR2 is SFDVKD. V was cut by 7 bases and J by 1 base, with 9 bases left in between. CDR3: CATRDRYNYGYTF. CDR3 nucleotide sequence: TGTGCCACCAGAGACAGGTATAACTATGGCTACACCTTC.

This clonotype was observed a few times. The chain has TRBV4-2 and TRBJ2-7; the match to TRBD1 covers 10 bases. The CDR3 is 14 amino acids. Losses at the gene ends were 0 bases for V and 6 bases for J; bases not matched to a gene: 2. Germline assignment: CDR1 LGHNA and CDR2 YNFKEQ. The CDR3 loop reads CASSQDGTGAEQYV. CDR3 sequence (DNA): TGTGCCAGCAGCCAAGATGGGACAGGGGCCGAGCAGTACGTC.

This clonotype was observed a handful of times. The rearrangement joins TRBV27 to TRBJ2-1, with D maybe TRBD2 (5 bases). The CDR3 is 12 residues long. From germline, CDR1 is MNHEY and CDR2 SMNVEV (reference sequence). Trimming shortened V by 6 bases and J by 5 bases, and 8 bases separated the two germline ends. This CDR3 reads CASSGVDNEQFF. CDR3 nucleotides: TGTGCCAGCAGCGGGGTAGACAATGAGCAGTTCTTC.

This clonotype occurred a few times. V usage is TRBV20-1 and J usage is TRBJ1-5, with D uncertain. The germline V gene encodes CDR1 DFQATT and CDR2 SNEGSKA (reference sequence). Trimming shortened V by 3 bases and J by 0 bases, and 9 bases separated the two germline ends. The CDR3 spans 14 residues. The CDR3 is CSASIRYSNQPQHF. The CDR3 coding sequence is TGCAGTGCTAGTATCAGGTATAGCAATCAGCCCCAGCATTTT.

In this sample, this clonotype is medium-sized. The rearrangement joins TRBV6-5 to TRBJ2-3; a weak D match, TRBD2 (5 bases). In germline, CDR1 is MNHEY, CDR2 SVGAGI. Trimming stripped 5 bases from V and 8 bases from J, with 14 bases between. The CDR3 spans 13 residues. DNA of the CDR3: TGTGCCAGCAGTGGCGGGCCCCCCGGTACGCAGTATTTT. Amino acids: CASSGGPPGTQYF.

This sequence joins TRBV4-1 and TRBJ2-2; D might be TRBD1 (6 bases). CDR3 length: 15 amino acids. The V gene's germline CDR1 is MGHRA and CDR2 YSYEKL. Trimming left V 6 bases short and J 5 bases short, with 16 bases between. DNA for the CDR3: TGCGCCAGCAGACAAAACAGGGATCGGACCGGGGAGCTGTTTTTT. Translation: CASRQNRDRTGELFF.

There are a few counts of this clonotype. This rearrangement joins TRBV10-3 to TRBJ1-3; D remains unclear. The CDR3 contains 13 residues. V was shortened by 7 bases and J by 0 bases, with 7 bases between the two germline ends. CDR1 ENHRY and CDR2 SYGVKD come from the germline V gene. CDR3 sequence reads: CAITPGSGNTIYF. Here the CDR3 DNA reads TGTGCCATCACCCCGGGCTCTGGAAACACCATATATTTT.